This paragraph covers one TCR beta chain sequence. As yet, its antigen is unknown. This sample is drawn from a study of T cell responses to AZD1222 COVID-19 vaccine. Study-wide results and limits: As reported, nearly half of all spike-specific TCRs target variant regions that are unmutated.

Germline V gene sequence: CDR1 MNHEY, CDR2 SVGAGI. With 0 bases clipped from V and 4 bases from J, the junction kept 3 bases outside the gene matches. The CDR3 length is 15 residues. Libraries were prepared by immunoSEQ multiplex PCR; TCRdb keeps only in-frame clonotypes and omits some of them. The sample carries 67,000 or so clones, around 84% recorded once. The chain is built from TRBV6-5 and TRBJ2-7, with TRBD2 matching over 10 bases. The receptor comes from an adult in good health. The specimen was peripheral blood, collected on day 0 of AZD1222 vaccination. The CDR3: CASSYSIAGGYEQYF. CDR3 nucleotide sequence: TGTGCCAGCAGTTACTCGATAGCGGGGGGATACGAGCAGTACTTC.